The entry that follows covers one T cell receptor beta chain sequence. Antigen specificity is unknown. The J segment lost 8 bases and the V segment lost 3 bases, leaving 6 bases of the junction unmatched. This CDR3 is built from 15 residues. In germline, CDR1 is MNHNY, CDR2 SVGAGI (reference sequence). The data belong to a study of cytomegalovirus exposure and HLA in healthy donors. Study results and caveats: A link between a missense DCLRE1C variant and TCR beta V- and J-gene trimming emerged from a later analysis. Within a later analysis, the majority of CMV-associated TCR beta chains appeared HLA-restricted. As a later analysis showed, several of the most significant clusters appeared to be linked to common viral pathogens.

PCR was performed using 60 Vbeta and 13 Jbeta primers. Assay used: immunoSEQ multiplex PCR; TCRdb lists only in-frame clones, some missing. The sample has about 170,000 clones, approximately 84% seen once. The chain joins TRBV6-6 to TRBJ1-6, with TRBD1 matching over 8 bases. Input material: PBMCs. The TCR comes from a woman in her fifties or sixties in good health and CMV-seropositive. The DNA of the CDR3 is TGTGCCAGCAGTTATGCTCCAGGGGGCGATTCACCCCTCCACTTT. This gives the protein CASSYAPGGDSPLHF.